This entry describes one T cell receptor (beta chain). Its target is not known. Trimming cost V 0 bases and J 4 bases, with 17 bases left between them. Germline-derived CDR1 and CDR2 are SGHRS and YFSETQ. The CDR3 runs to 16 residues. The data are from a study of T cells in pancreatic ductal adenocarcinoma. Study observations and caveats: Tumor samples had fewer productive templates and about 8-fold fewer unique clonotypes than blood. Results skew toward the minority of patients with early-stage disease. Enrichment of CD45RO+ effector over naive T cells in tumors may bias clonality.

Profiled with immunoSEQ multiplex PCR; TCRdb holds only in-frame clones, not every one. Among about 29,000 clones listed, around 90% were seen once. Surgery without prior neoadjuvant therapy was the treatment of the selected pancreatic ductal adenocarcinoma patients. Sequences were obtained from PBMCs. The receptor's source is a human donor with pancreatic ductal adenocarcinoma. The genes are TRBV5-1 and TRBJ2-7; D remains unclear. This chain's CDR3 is CASSLEYGVYSYEQYF. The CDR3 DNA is TGCGCCAGCAGCTTGGAGTATGGGGTATACTCTTACGAGCAGTACTTC.